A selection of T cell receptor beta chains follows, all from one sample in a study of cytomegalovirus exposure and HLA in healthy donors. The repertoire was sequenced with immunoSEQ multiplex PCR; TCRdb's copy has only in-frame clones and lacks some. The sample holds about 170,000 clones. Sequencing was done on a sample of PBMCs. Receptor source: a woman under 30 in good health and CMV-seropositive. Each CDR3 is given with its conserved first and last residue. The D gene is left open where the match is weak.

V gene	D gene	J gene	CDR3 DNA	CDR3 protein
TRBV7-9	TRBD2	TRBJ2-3	TGTGCCAGCAGCCCAGACCTAGCGGCGTACACAGATACGCAGTATTTT	CASSPDLAAYTDTQYF
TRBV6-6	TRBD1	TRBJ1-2	TGTGCCAGCAGTCCGGTAGTACAGGGGGGCTACACCTTC	CASSPVVQGGYTF
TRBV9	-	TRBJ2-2	TGTGCCAGCGAGAAAGACTGGAGAGGAAAGAACACCGGGGAGCTGTTTTTT	CASEKDWRGKNTGELFF
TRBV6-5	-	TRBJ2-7	TGTGCCAGCAGTTACAGCGCAGGGGGGACCTACGAGCAGTACTTC	CASSYSAGGTYEQYF
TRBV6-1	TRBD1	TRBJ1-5	TGTGCCAGCAGGGTAGGACAGGGGTTTAGTCAGCCCCAGCATTTT	CASRVGQGFSQPQHF
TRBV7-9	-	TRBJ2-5	TGTGCCAGCAACCTAGGAAGCGCCCAAGAGACCCAGTACTTC	CASNLGSAQETQYF
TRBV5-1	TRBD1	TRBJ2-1	TGCGCCAGCAGCTCTATACAGGGGGGTTACAATGAGCAGTTCTTC	CASSSIQGGYNEQFF
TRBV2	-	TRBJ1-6	TGTGCCAGCAGTGGAGAGGCAAACTCACCCCTCCACTTT	CASSGEANSPLHF
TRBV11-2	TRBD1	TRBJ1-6	TGTGCCAGCAGCTCCAACACAGGGGCCAATTCACCCCTCCACTTT	CASSSNTGANSPLHF
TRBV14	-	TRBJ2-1	TGTGCCAGCAGCCAAGGCCGGGGGTCGATGGGCGCCTACAATGAGCAGTTCTTC	CASSQGRGSMGAYNEQFF
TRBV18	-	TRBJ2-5	TGTGCCAGCTCACCTAGACAGAACCAAGAGACCCAGTACTTC	CASSPRQNQETQYF
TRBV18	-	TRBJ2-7	TGTGCCAGCTCACCTGATTCTAAATCCTACGAGCAGTACTTC	CASSPDSKSYEQYF
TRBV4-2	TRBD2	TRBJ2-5	TGTGCCAGCAGCCCACTAGCGGGGGGCAAAACGAGCCAAGAGACCCAGTACTTC	CASSPLAGGKTSQETQYF
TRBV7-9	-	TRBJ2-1	TGTGCCAGCAGCTTAGGGGGAGGCAATGAGCAGTTCTTC	CASSLGGGNEQFF
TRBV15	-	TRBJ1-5	TGTGCCACCAGCAGAGATCGGGATCGAGGCAATCAGCCCCAGCATTTT	CATSRDRDRGNQPQHF
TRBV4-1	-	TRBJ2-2	TGCGCCAGCAAGGCCCGATACGGGGCCGGGGAGCTGTTTTTT	CASKARYGAGELFF
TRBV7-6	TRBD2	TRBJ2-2	TGTGGCACCGCTGGGGAGGGCCCCGGGGAGCTGTTTTTT	CGTAGEGPGELFF
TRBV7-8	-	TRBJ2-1	TGTGCCAGCAGCTCGGGACTCCGCAATGAGCAGTTCTTC	CASSSGLRNEQFF
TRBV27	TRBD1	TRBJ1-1	TGTGCCAGCACCCTAACAGGGGGCAACACTGAAGCTTTCTTT	CASTLTGGNTEAFF
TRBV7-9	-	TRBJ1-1	TGTGCCAGCAGCCTCCTCTTTTCTGAAGCTTTCTTT	CASSLLFSEAFF
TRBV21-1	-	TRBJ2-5	TGTGCCAGCAGCAAACGACAGGCCCTACAAGAGACCCAGTACTTC	CASSKRQALQETQYF
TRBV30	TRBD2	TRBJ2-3	TGTGCCGCTGGGGTCTTAGCGGGGGGGCTTGGTACGCAGTATTTT	CAAGVLAGGLGTQYF
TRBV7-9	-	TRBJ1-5	TGTGCCAGCAGCCAAGGCGGGGCGCGAAATCAGCCCCAGCATTTT	CASSQGGARNQPQHF
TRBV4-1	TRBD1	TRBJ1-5	TGCGCCAGCAGCCAGCAGGGGGCTGCACAGCCCCAGCATTTT	CASSQQGAAQPQHF
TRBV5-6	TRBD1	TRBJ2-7	TGTGCCAGCAGCATTATAGCCGGGACAGGGGGCTCCTACGAGCAGTACTTC	CASSIIAGTGGSYEQYF
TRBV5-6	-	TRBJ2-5	TGTGCCAGCAGCTTAAGTAGCGGAGGGCAGCTTGGGACCCAGTACTTC	CASSLSSGGQLGTQYF
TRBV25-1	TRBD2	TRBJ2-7	TGTGCCAGCAGTGATCATGGACTAGAGTCCTACGAGCAGTACTTC	CASSDHGLESYEQYF
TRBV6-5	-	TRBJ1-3	TGTGCCAGCGGGGTGGTAGGGGGTTCTGGAAACACCATATATTTT	CASGVVGGSGNTIYF
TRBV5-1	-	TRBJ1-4	TGCGCCAGCAGCCCCGGGCAGGGCTTAAATGAAAAACTGTTTTTT	CASSPGQGLNEKLFF
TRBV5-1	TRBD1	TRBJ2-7	TGCGCCAGCAGCTTAGGGACAGGCTACTACGAGCAGTACTTC	CASSLGTGYYEQYF
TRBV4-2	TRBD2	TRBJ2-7	TGTGCCAGCAGCCAAATAGCGGGAGGGGTCTACGAGCAGTACTTC	CASSQIAGGVYEQYF
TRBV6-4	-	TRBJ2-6	TGTGCCAGCAGTGACTCCAGCTCTGGGGCCAACGTCCTGACTTTC	CASSDSSSGANVLTF
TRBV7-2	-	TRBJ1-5	TGTGCCAGCAGCTTAGAGGCGGGACCGAATCAGCCCCAGCATTTT	CASSLEAGPNQPQHF
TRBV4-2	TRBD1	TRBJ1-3	TGTGCCAGCAGCCAAGACAGGGGACAGAACACCATATATTTT	CASSQDRGQNTIYF
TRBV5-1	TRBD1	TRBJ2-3	TGCGCCAGCAGGCTGACAGGGGGCGGAATAGATACGCAGTATTTT	CASRLTGGGIDTQYF
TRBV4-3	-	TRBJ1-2	TGCGCCAGCAGCCAAGGGGTCCTTCAGGGGCCCCATGGCTACACCTTC	CASSQGVLQGPHGYTF
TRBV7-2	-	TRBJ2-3	TGTGCCAGCAGCTTAGGTTCTATCGTATCGCGAGATACGCAGTATTTT	CASSLGSIVSRDTQYF
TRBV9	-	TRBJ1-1	TGTGCCAGCCCATCACTAGGGGGTTCGAGCCCTGAAGCTTTCTTT	CASPSLGGSSPEAFF
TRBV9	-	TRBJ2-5	TGTGCCAGCAGCGTAGACAACGGGGAGACCCAGTACTTC	CASSVDNGETQYF
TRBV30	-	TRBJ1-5	TGTGCCTGGAGTCCACCAGACAGTTATAGCAATCAGCCCCAGCATTTT	CAWSPPDSYSNQPQHF
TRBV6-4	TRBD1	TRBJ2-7	TGTGCCTCACATGTCCGGGACAGGGGGCGCAATGGCTACGAGCAGTACTTC	CASHVRDRGRNGYEQYF
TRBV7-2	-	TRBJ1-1	TGTGCCAGCAGTCCCTCGAGCGGGTCTTACGCTGAAGCTTTCTTT	CASSPSSGSYAEAFF
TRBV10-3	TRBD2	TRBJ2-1	TGTGCCATCAGTCTGGGACTAGCTTATAATGAGCAGTTCTTC	CAISLGLAYNEQFF
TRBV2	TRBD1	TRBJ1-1	TGTGCCAGCACCTCAGGGGGTTGGGACACTGAAGCTTTCTTT	CASTSGGWDTEAFF
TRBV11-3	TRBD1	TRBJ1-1	TGTGCCAGCAGCTTAGATCTGACAGGGGGTGAAGCTTTCTTT	CASSLDLTGGEAFF
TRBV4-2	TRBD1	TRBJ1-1	TGTGCCAGCAGCCAAGACCCGAGGGGGCATGGGAACACTGAAGCTTTCTTT	CASSQDPRGHGNTEAFF
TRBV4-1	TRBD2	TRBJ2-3	TGCGCCAGCAGCCAAGAGCTAGCGGGGGGGCCGGTAGATACGCAGTATTTT	CASSQELAGGPVDTQYF
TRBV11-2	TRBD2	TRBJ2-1	TGTGCCAGCAGCAAAGTCGGACTAGCGGGAGACAATGAGCAGTTCTTC	CASSKVGLAGDNEQFF
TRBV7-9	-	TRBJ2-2	TGTGCCAGCAGCTTAGTTTTAAGGCAGGGAAACACCGGGGAGCTGTTTTTT	CASSLVLRQGNTGELFF
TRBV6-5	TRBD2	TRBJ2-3	TGTGCCAGCAGTTACCAAGCGGGGGAAACAGATACGCAGTATTTT	CASSYQAGETDTQYF